This T cell receptor (beta chain) originates from a study of blood T cell repertoires in COVID-19. The CDR3 covers 11 residues. The germline V gene encodes CDR1 SGHAT and CDR2 FQNNGV. Trimming removed 5 bases from V and 2 bases from J, with 3 bases in between. Here immunoSEQ multiplex PCR was the method, and the copy in TCRdb shows in-frame clones only, minus some. The table lists 200,000 to 250,000 clones, about 89% of them singletons. The chain carries TRBV11-2 and TRBJ2-5, with unresolved D. Sequencing was carried out using peripheral blood. This receptor was identified in a woman between 40 and 50 years old with acute or convalescent COVID-19. The CDR3 DNA is TGTGCCAGCAGCCAACAAGAGACCCAGTACTTC. This encodes CASSQQETQYF. The full variable domain, rest sourced from reference TRBV11-2 and TRBJ2-5, is EAGVAQSPRYKIIEKRQSVAFWCNPISGHATLYWYQQILGQGPKLLIQFQNNGVVDDSQLPKDRFSAERLKGVDSTLKIQPAKLEDSAVYLCASSQQETQYFGPGTRLLVL.